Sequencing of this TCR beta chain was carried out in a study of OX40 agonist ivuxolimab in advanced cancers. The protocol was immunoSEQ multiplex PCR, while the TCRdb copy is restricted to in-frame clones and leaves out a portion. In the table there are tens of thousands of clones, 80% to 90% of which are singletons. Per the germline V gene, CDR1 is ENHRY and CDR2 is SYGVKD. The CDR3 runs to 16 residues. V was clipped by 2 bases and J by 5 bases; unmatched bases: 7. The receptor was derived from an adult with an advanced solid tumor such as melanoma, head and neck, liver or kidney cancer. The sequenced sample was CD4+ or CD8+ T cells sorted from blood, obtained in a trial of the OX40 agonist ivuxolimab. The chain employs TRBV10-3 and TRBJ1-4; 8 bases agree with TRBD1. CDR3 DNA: TGTGCCATCAGTGAGCAGGGGGCAGGCCAAAATGAAAAACTGTTTTTT. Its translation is CAISEQGAGQNEKLFF.